This T cell receptor beta chain was found in a study of shared clonotypes between healthy human individuals. The protocol was immunoSEQ multiplex PCR, while the TCRdb copy is restricted to in-frame clones and leaves out a portion. The table lists a few hundred thousand clones, 77% of them singletons. Trimming shortened V by 2 bases and J by 1 base, and 14 bases separated the two germline ends. Germline V CDR1 and CDR2: GTSNPN, SVGIG (reference sequence). The CDR3 is made up of 15 amino acids. The sequencing input was PBMCs. The receptor was derived from a middle-aged woman in good health. Some clones in this sample may be carry-over from other donors' samples. The V call is TRBV30, the J call TRBJ2-5; D is unresolved. The CDR3 DNA reads as TGTGCCTGGAGTCGGTTATCGGGCCCCCAAGAGACCCAGTACTTC. It encodes CAWSRLSGPQETQYF.